Shown below are 16 T cell receptor beta chains from a single sample sequenced in a study of response to subunit inactivated influenza vaccine. Each CDR3 protein is one row after TCRdb ran MiXCR on the RT-PCR reads. The sample contains about 160,000 distinct CDR3 sequences, roughly 10% of which appear only once. This material consisted of CD8+ T cells sorted from PBMCs, taken about 23 months after vaccination. These receptors came from a man aged 50 to 69 who received an inactivated influenza vaccine.

A few counts support this clonotype. The V call is TRBV7-9, the J call TRBJ2-5, with D perhaps given as TRBD1 or TRBD2 (5 bases each). The CDR3 has 14 amino acids. Looked up from germline, CDR1 is SEHNR and CDR2 is FQNEAQ (reference sequence). Trimming shortened V by 3 bases and J by 2 bases, and 10 bases separated the two germline ends. CDR3 nucleotides: TGTGCCAGCAGCTTCCCCGGGGCTCAAGAGACCCAGTACTTC. Amino acid sequence: CASSFPGAQETQYF.

This clonotype has more than one count but fewer than ten. V and J are TRBV6-1 and TRBJ1-1; TRBD1 is a possible D gene (5 bases). Germline CDR1 is MNHNS and CDR2 is SASEGT. Trimming removed 2 bases at V and 0 bases at J, with 7 bases between. The CDR3 covers 14 residues. DNA for the CDR3: TGTGCCAGCAGTGAATGGGGCTTGAACACTGAAGCTTTCTTT. Translating it yields CASSEWGLNTEAFF.

This clonotype showed up just a few times. CDR3: CASSNQDSYEQYF. Written as DNA, the CDR3 is TGTGCCAGCAGTAACCAGGACTCCTACGAGCAGTACTTC. The rearrangement uses TRBV27 and TRBJ2-7; no clear D gene. This CDR3 is 13 amino acids long. The V and J ends lost 5 bases and 0 bases respectively, with 8 bases between them. Germline assignment: CDR1 MNHEY and CDR2 SMNVEV (reference sequence).

This clonotype appeared many times. The V and J genes are TRBV4-2 and TRBJ2-7; D ambiguous. With 0 bases removed from V and 7 bases from J, the gap between germline ends came to 10 bases. CDR3 length: 13 amino acids. Germline values: CDR1 LGHNA, CDR2 YNFKEQ. CDR3 protein: CASSQDLGFEQYF. DNA for the CDR3: TGTGCCAGCAGCCAAGATTTGGGATTTGAGCAGTACTTC.

This sequence joins TRBV5-6 and TRBJ1-2; D is possibly TRBD1 (6 bases). CDR3 length: 16 amino acids. The V and J ends lost 4 bases and 0 bases respectively, with 16 bases between them. Germline lookup yields CDR1 SGHDT and CDR2 YYEEEE. CDR3 sequence (DNA): TGTGCCAGCAGCAACCTTCCGGGACAAGCTAACTATGGCTACACCTTC. Its translation: CASSNLPGQANYGYTF.

This clonotype was counted many times. The rearrangement uses TRBV29-1 and TRBJ2-1; tentative D call: TRBD1 (7 bases). Deletions cut 7 bases from V and 0 bases from J, with 16 bases between. Germline V gene data show CDR1 as SQVTM and CDR2 as ANQGSEA. This CDR3 has 15 residues. Here the CDR3 reads CSGGGGDSSYNEQFF. CDR3 DNA sequence: TGCAGCGGGGGAGGAGGGGACAGCTCCTACAATGAGCAGTTCTTC.

This clonotype has only a few counts. This sequence joins TRBV10-3 and TRBJ1-1, with 8 bases lining up with TRBD1. The ends lost 3 bases at V and 6 bases at J; junction bases unmatched: 6. This CDR3 spans 14 amino acids. Per the germline V gene, CDR1 is ENHRY and CDR2 is SYGVKD. The CDR3: CAISEDTGGSEAFF. The CDR3 bases are TGTGCCATCAGTGAAGATACAGGGGGATCTGAAGCTTTCTTT.

This clonotype was counted between two and nine times. This chain links TRBV15 with TRBJ1-5; no clear D gene. The CDR3 length is 14 residues. Germline V gives CDR1 LNHNV, CDR2 YYDKDF (reference sequence). V lost 3 bases and J lost 0, with 6 bases in between. The CDR3 DNA sequence: TGTGCCACCAGCAGGACGGATAGCAATCAGCCCCAGCATTTT. It codes for CATSRTDSNQPQHF.

The genes are TRBV12-3 or TRBV12-4 and TRBJ2-3, with 9 bases matching TRBD2. Unmatched junction bases numbered 5, after V lost 1 base and J lost 3 bases. This CDR3 region has 16 residues. The CDR3 coding sequence is TGTGCCAGCAGTTTAGATGAGCGGGGGGAAACAGATACGCAGTATTTT. This gives the protein CASSLDERGETDTQYF.

This sequence joins TRBV6-1 and TRBJ2-3; D is possibly TRBD1 (6 bases). The germline CDR1 and CDR2 sequences are MNHNS and SASEGT. The V gene lost 6 bases and the J gene lost 2 bases, with 15 bases spanning the gap. The CDR3 is 15 residues long. The CDR3 region is CASSPPGAPTDTQYF. In DNA, the CDR3 is TGTGCCAGCAGCCCCCCAGGGGCCCCCACAGATACGCAGTATTTT.

The chain links TRBV10-3 to TRBJ2-7; TRBD1 matches 9 bases. The V and J ends lost 8 bases and 3 bases, in that order; junction bases with no gene match: 5. Germline CDR1 reads ENHRY; CDR2 reads SYGVKD. This CDR3 has 13 amino acids. CDR3 in DNA: TGTGCCATCGGGGGGACAGGGAGCTACGAGCAGTACTTC. It yields the protein CAIGGTGSYEQYF.

This clonotype occurred many times. V is TRBV6-5 and J is TRBJ2-1, with D perhaps given as TRBD1 or TRBD2 (5 bases each). Trimming took 3 bases from V and 2 from J, leaving 11 bases between them. Germline values: CDR1 MNHEY, CDR2 SVGAGI. This CDR3 is built from 15 residues. The CDR3 coding sequence is TGTGCCAGCAGTTATTCGTCGGGGCCCTACAATGAGCAGTTCTTC. It specifies CASSYSSGPYNEQFF.

The rearrangement joins TRBV25-1 to TRBJ1-2, with TRBD1 matching over 8 bases. CDR3 length equals 16 residues. Per the germline V gene, CDR1 is MGHDK and CDR2 is SYGVNS. Trimming removed 4 bases from V and 3 bases from J; junction bases left unmatched: 10. CDR3 sequence: CASSASPRTGYYGYTF. In DNA, the CDR3 is TGTGCCAGCAGTGCTAGTCCGAGGACAGGGTACTATGGCTACACCTTC.

This clonotype has just a few counts. The chain uses TRBV7-9 and TRBJ2-7; 7 bases match TRBD1. V was pared by 8 bases and J by 5 bases, with 6 bases of the junction left unmatched. Germline V gene data show CDR1 as SEHNR and CDR2 as FQNEAQ (reference sequence). The CDR3 covers 12 residues. For the CDR3, the DNA is TGTGCCAGCGTTCAGGGGGTAGACGAGCAGTACTTC. Protein product: CASVQGVDEQYF.

This clonotype was detected only a few times. V and J are TRBV5-6 and TRBJ2-1, with 9 bases identical to TRBD1. Germline CDR1 reads SGHDT; CDR2 reads YYEEEE. This CDR3 region has 15 residues. V shed 4 bases and J 5 bases; nucleotides not matched to a gene: 7. CDR3 residues: CASSHGGTGNNEQFF. The CDR3, as DNA: TGTGCCAGCAGCCATGGCGGGACAGGGAACAATGAGCAGTTCTTC.

The genes are TRBV5-5 and TRBJ1-3; maybe TRBD1 (6 bases). The CDR3 has 16 residues. The V gene's germline CDR1 is SGHKS and CDR2 YYEKEE (reference sequence). Trimming left V 2 bases short and J 5 bases short, with 17 bases between. The CDR3 nucleotides read TGTGCCAGCAGCTTTTCTGTTGGACAGCTAAGAAACACCATATATTTT. Amino acids: CASSFSVGQLRNTIYF. Full variable domain (rest looked up from reference TRBV5-5 and TRBJ1-3): DAGVTQSPTHLIKTRGQQVTLRCSPISGHKSVSWYQQVLGQGPQFIFQYYEKEERGRGNFPDRFSARQFPNYSSELNVNALLLGDSALYLCASSFSVGQLRNTIYFGEGSWLTVV.